Listed here are 10 T cell receptor beta chains from one sample, sequenced in a study of spatial heterogeneity in lung cancer. Broader study findings: Tumor mutation counts were tracked by expanded intratumoral alpha and beta TCR counts.

No antigens are known for them. Indicated time point: sample taken at primary tumor resection. TCRdb reprocessed the 5' RACE reads with MiXCR, giving one entry per CDR3 protein. The sample has some 11,000 distinct CDR3 sequences; 5.1% are singletons. The source was lung tumor tissue, collected at surgery. The origin of the receptors is a male donor with early-stage non-small cell lung cancer.

This clonotype was picked up many times. The chain couples TRBV28 to TRBJ1-6; no firm D call. V was cut by 1 base and J by 11 bases, with 9 bases left in between. The CDR3 runs to 13 residues. The V gene's germline CDR1 is MDHEN and CDR2 SYDVKM. The CDR3 bases are TGTGCCAGCAGTTTATTTCAGGTCGCACCCCTCCACTTT. This sequence encodes CASSLFQVAPLHF. Combining the CDR3 with reference TRBV28 and TRBJ1-6 gives the whole variable domain DVKVTQSSRYLVKRTGEKVFLECVQDMDHENMFWYRQDPGLGLRLIYFSYDVKMKEKGDIPEGYSVSREKKERFSLILESASTNQTSMYLCASSLFQVAPLHFGNGTRLTVT.

By frequency in the sample, this clonotype is medium-sized. V usage is TRBV20-1 and J usage is TRBJ2-1, with 10 bases lining up with TRBD2. Germline CDR1 DFQATT, CDR2 SNEGSKA (reference sequence). After removal of 5 bases from V and 7 bases from J, the junction contained 11 bases not matched to a gene. The CDR3 runs to 15 residues. The CDR3 is CSALPAGGVRNEQFF. The CDR3 DNA follows: TGCAGTGCTCTCCCAGCGGGGGGGGTTAGGAATGAGCAGTTCTTC.

This clonotype was observed a few times. V and J are TRBV2 and TRBJ2-2; no definite D call. CDR3 length equals 14 residues. Trimming removed 4 bases at V and 0 bases at J, with 6 bases between. CDR1 and CDR2 from the germline V gene are SNHLY and FYNNEI. Here the CDR3 reads CASSVDANTGELFF. The CDR3 bases are TGTGCCAGCAGTGTAGACGCGAACACCGGGGAGCTGTTTTTT. The full variable domain, its missing parts supplied by reference TRBV2 and TRBJ2-2, is EPEVTQTPSHQVTQMGQEVILRCVPISNHLYFYWYRQILGQKVEFLVSFYNNEISEKSEIFDDQFSVERPDGSNFTLKIRSTKLEDSAMYFCASSVDANTGELFFGEGSRLTVL.

There are many counts of this clonotype. The rearrangement joins TRBV7-9 to TRBJ1-5; tentatively, D is TRBD1 (6 bases). V lost 1 base and J 4 bases, leaving 14 bases between the germline ends. The CDR3 is 16 amino acids. CDR1 is SEHNR and CDR2 is FQNEAQ in the germline V gene (reference sequence). The chain's CDR3 is CASSLVAGGGNQPQHF. The CDR3 bases are TGTGCCAGCAGCTTAGTCGCGGGGGGCGGAAATCAGCCCCAGCATTTT.

This clonotype was found many times. This chain connects TRBV9 to TRBJ2-5; a possible D gene is TRBD2 (6 bases). The CDR3 is made up of 14 amino acids. Germline assignment: CDR1 SGDLS and CDR2 YYNGEE. V was trimmed by 0 bases and J by 5 bases, leaving 11 bases between them. CDR3 sequence (DNA): TGTGCCAGCAGCGTAGGTCTGGGGACTGAGACCCAGTACTTC. Encoded protein: CASSVGLGTETQYF. Full variable domain (rest looked up from reference TRBV9 and TRBJ2-5): DSGVTQTPKHLITATGQRVTLRCSPRSGDLSVYWYQQSLDQGLQFLIQYYNGEERAKGNILERFSAQQFPDLHSELNLSSLELGDSALYFCASSVGLGTETQYFGPGTRLLVL.

In this sample, this clonotype turned up a few times. The chain joins TRBV7-2 to TRBJ2-3, with D possibly TRBD2 on 5 matching bases. The CDR3 contains 14 residues. Trimming cost V 6 bases and J 2 bases, with 12 bases left between them. The germline CDR1 and CDR2 sequences are SGHTA and FQGNSA. The CDR3 bases are TGTGCCAGCAGAAAACAAGCGGACACAGATACGCAGTATTTT. Translating gives CASRKQADTDTQYF.

This clonotype is termed large. The chain is built from TRBV29-1 and TRBJ1-1, with no clear D. This CDR3 comprises 14 residues. CDR1 is SQVTM, CDR2 ANQGSEA, per germline. V was shortened by 3 bases and J by 0 bases, with 11 bases between the two germline ends. Here the CDR3 DNA reads TGCAGCGTTGATTTAGGCACCATGAACACTGAAGCTTTCTTT. Translated: CSVDLGTMNTEAFF.

This clonotype has at least ten counts. The V gene is TRBV10-1, the J gene TRBJ2-3; 7 positions agree with TRBD2. The germline CDR1 and CDR2 sequences are WNHNN and SYGVQD (reference sequence). Trimming cost V 3 bases and J 9 bases; bases outside gene matches: 9. CDR3 length: 14 amino acids. The DNA of the CDR3 is TGCGCCAGCAGTGACCAGGGTAACGGGAGGACGCAGTATTTT. It codes for CASSDQGNGRTQYF.

This clonotype was found many times. The CDR3 sequence is CSAQEGRQRTEAFF. CDR3 bases: TGCAGTGCCCAGGAGGGGAGGCAGAGGACTGAAGCTTTCTTT. This chain connects TRBV20-1 to TRBJ1-1; possibly TRBD1 for D (5 bases). Trimming left V 6 bases short and J 5 bases short, with 19 bases between. CDR1 is DFQATT, CDR2 SNEGSKA, per germline (reference sequence). This CDR3 spans 14 amino acids.

This clonotype rates as large. The rearrangement joins TRBV24-1 to TRBJ2-7, with TRBD1 identical over 9 bases. V gave up 5 bases and J gave up 4 bases; unmatched junction bases: 8. The CDR3 length is 15 residues. CDR1 is KGHDR and CDR2 is SFDVKD in the germline V gene. As DNA, the CDR3 is TGTGCCACCAGTGGTTTTTACGGACAGGGGTACGAGCAGTACTTC. It is translated as CATSGFYGQGYEQYF.